At least ten counts were recorded for the clone carrying this TCR beta chain. Its matching antigen is unknown. The data were obtained in a study of regulatory T cells in long-lasting Graves disease. Across the whole study: Persistent Graves' disease meant over 5 years of antithyroid drugs with positive TSH receptor antibodies. Study results and limitations: Researchers examined only peripheral blood and not thyroid tissue.

Time point given: persistent/refractory GD, antithyroid drugs over 5 years with positive TRAb. The TCR library used RNA extracted from PBMCs. Patients all came to the study from an endocrinology department in Xi'an, China. With iRepertoire HTBI primers and Arm-PCR of CDR3 regions, TCR beta libraries were built. TCRdb processed the multiplex PCR reads anew with MiXCR; each CDR3 protein has one entry. Counted here are fewer than 450,000 distinct CDR3 sequences, around 22% occurring once; the ten biggest clones make up about 26%. V gave up 2 bases and J gave up 2 bases, with 7 bases separating them. The CDR3 is 13 residues long.

This specimen was peripheral blood mononuclear cells (PBMCs), taken when the disease was refractory, from a patient treated with antithyroid drugs. V gene TRBV12-3 or TRBV12-4 combines with J gene TRBJ2-7, with D possibly being TRBD1 (5 bases). The receptor was derived from a female donor with Graves disease. The CDR3 coding sequence is TGTGCCAGCAGTTTATCAGGGCCCTACGAGCAGTACTTC. Protein product: CASSLSGPYEQYF.